The 4 T cell receptor beta chains below all came from one sample that was sequenced in a study of blood T cells in healthy people across ages. PCR was performed a second time for 7 to 11 cycles using a sample-barcoded 5' primer and a J-beta primer mix. TCRdb fed the 5' RACE reads into MiXCR, producing one record per CDR3 protein. This sample has approximately 960,000 distinct CDR3 sequences, with approximately 32% found just once. The same sample was also studied in work on T cells of mothers and their children.

Sequenced input: blood. These receptors were taken from a woman in her thirties or forties in good health.

The chain has TRBV5-1 and TRBJ1-1, with D possibly TRBD1 on 5 matching bases. The V and J ends lost 0 bases and 6 bases respectively, with 12 bases between them. The CDR3 extends over 14 amino acids. Germline loops: CDR1 SGHRS, CDR2 YFSETQ. Here the CDR3 DNA reads TGCGCCAGCAGCTTGGGTAGACAGACTTCTGAAGCTTTCTTT. Amino acid sequence: CASSLGRQTSEAFF.

This clonotype was seen a handful of times. The rearrangement joins TRBV20-1 to TRBJ2-5, with 7 bases fitting TRBD1. The junction had 6 bases not matched to a gene; V was cut back by 6 bases and J by 2 bases. Germline CDR1 is DFQATT and CDR2 is SNEGSKA (reference sequence). This CDR3 spans 13 amino acids. The CDR3 nucleotides read TGCAGTGCGGCCCGGACAGGTCAAGAGACCCAGTACTTC. Its protein product is CSAARTGQETQYF.

The chain carries TRBV7-2 and TRBJ2-5, with D possibly TRBD1 on 5 matching bases. The J call may be in error: the DNA end matches TRBJ2-7 better. Germline V CDR1 and CDR2: SGHTA, FQGNSA. This CDR3 is 14 amino acids long. CDR3 sequence: CASSLRQGMNEQYF. For the CDR3, the DNA is TGTGCCAGCAGCTTACGTCAGGGTATGAACGAGCAGTACTTC.

This clonotype has more than one count but fewer than ten. V usage is TRBV7-9 and J usage is TRBJ2-7, with a possible D match to TRBD1 (5 bases). This CDR3 comprises 14 residues. V was shortened by 2 bases and J by 7 bases, with 15 bases between the two germline ends. CDR1 is SEHNR, CDR2 FQNEAQ, per germline (reference sequence). CDR3 sequence reads: CASSLTLQVQEQYF. The CDR3 nucleotides read TGTGCCAGCAGCTTAACTTTACAGGTCCAGGAGCAGTACTTC.